This T cell receptor beta chain was captured by sequencing in a study of beta chain features in type 1 diabetes. Study conclusions and caveats: For type 1 diabetes patients, VDJ junctions showed fewer insertions and more deletions. Cells with high TCR expression could be over-represented when cDNA is sequenced. When Type 1 diabetes patients were examined, their TCRB CDR3s proved moderately but significantly shorter in all four CD4+ subsets. A potential PCR bias toward shorter templates would be equal in patient and control samples. Still unanswered here is whether HLA type influences TCRB rearrangement.

Expressed TCRB transcripts got sequenced, as all isolated RNA was reverse transcribed. Profiled with immunoSEQ multiplex PCR; TCRdb holds only in-frame clones, not every one. The profile shows under 250,000 clones, over 11% of them singletons. This clone has just a few counts. Its cognate antigen is unknown. The source of this sequence is a man aged 25-45 years with type 1 diabetes. Input material: naive CD4+ T cells from blood.

The CDR3 protein is CSVQQVTGAHGYTF. CDR3 in DNA: TGCAGCGTTCAACAAGTGACAGGGGCTCATGGCTACACCTTC. The genes are TRBV29-1 and TRBJ1-2; 8 bases agree with TRBD1. V shed 5 bases, J shed 6 bases, and the junction held 11 bases outside the gene matches. Looked up from germline, CDR1 is SQVTM and CDR2 is ANQGSEA. This CDR3 comprises 14 residues.